This T cell receptor beta chain is drawn from a study of PD-1 blockade in mismatch repair-deficient tumors. The length of the CDR3 is 17 residues. V gave up 0 bases and J gave up 2 bases; unmatched junction bases: 9. Germline loops: CDR1 SGHNT, CDR2 YENEEA. Here immunoSEQ multiplex PCR was the method, and the copy in TCRdb shows in-frame clones only, minus some. Counted here are approximately 40,000 clones, about four fifths occurring once; the ten biggest clones make up roughly 20%. Details on this clone: Its antigen is still unknown.

General observations from the study: Tumor-resident clones, often absent from pretreatment blood, expanded after pembrolizumab and then contracted.

Sequencing was performed on peripheral blood, taken 4 weeks after starting pembrolizumab. The chain couples TRBV11-3 to TRBJ2-5, with TRBD1 matching 7 bases. The receptor's source is an adult with mismatch repair-deficient cancer. For the CDR3, the DNA is TGTGCCAGCAGCTTAGATCGATTAGGGACAGTACAAGAGACCCAGTACTTC. Protein sequence: CASSLDRLGTVQETQYF.